This T cell receptor beta chain came from a study of glioma-infiltrating T cells (TCRdb year 2016). With regard to the full study: Glioma tissue, non-neoplastic brain tissue and matched peripheral blood mononuclear cells were used as sources from which TCR alpha- and beta-chain repertoires were sequenced. To measure how far tissue and blood T-cell populations diverged, each tissue-infiltrating repertoire was compared against the peripheral blood repertoire of the same patient. The paired cohort comprised three low-grade glioma patients, 7 or 8 primary glioblastoma patients and three non-glioma patients contributing non-neoplastic brain tissue.

This clonotype was recorded a few times. Its antigen remains unidentified. Per-base quality was not reported, and no clone a single base away is much larger than it. CDR1 and CDR2 (LGHDT, YNNKEL) derive from the germline V gene (reference sequence). V is trimmed back by 3 bases and J by 5 bases, and the junction contains 5 bases that no gene match accounts for. The CDR3 runs 14 amino acids, cysteine and phenylalanine included. Of all the DNA, just the CDR3 is kept, 42 bases in frame from base 1. TCR alpha and beta CDR3 regions were amplified with the iRepertoire nested amplicon-rescue multiplex PCR (arm-PCR) platform from RNA. The input for one-step reverse transcription and amplification was 100-400 ng of tissue mRNA or PBMC total RNA. Following bead purification, Illumina adapters were added through a secondary multiplex PCR, and the libraries were then gel-purified between 200 and 400 bp. Demultiplexing relied on internal 6-nucleotide barcodes carried by the libraries. Sequencing of the libraries was done on an Illumina MiSeq using 2x220 or 2x250 nucleotide paired-end reads. Concerning the study's data processing: Paired reads were merged using FLASH 1.2.11 and aligned with BWA-MEM to the GRCh37 human genome, and TRA and TRB reads were then extracted. V and J assignment used an IMGT-derived reference of cassette sequences and CDR3 motifs that included pseudogenes. Reads were translated in three frames, and productive CDR3s were defined by a C…FGXG motif without stop codons. Clonotypes were defined as unique combinations of V-J cassette pair and CDR3 amino acid sequence. Reads were filtered by Hamming distance, with the threshold set by the sequence error rate of each sample in mapped regions. In TCRdb, the public reads were trimmed at Q25 with fastp and aligned with MiXCR, with productive beta chains retained. Rows are unified per CDR3 protein, each entry keeping the most common DNA and genes. The V and J calls, along with clone size, are taken from TCRdb and not from the paper's own processing. The sample table shows approximately 110,000 distinct CDR3 sequences, and 20% to 25% are seen once. The ten top clones hold approximately 16% of the sample.

Overall study outcomes, separate from this receptor: VJ-independent divergence between tissue and blood was found to be below expectation in non-neoplastic patients but above expectation in all gliomas, particularly low-grade gliomas. Group comparisons rested on small numbers: three non-neoplastic, three low-grade glioma and fewer than 10 glioblastoma patients. Only a very small number of CDR3 sequences turned up in both tissue and blood, a result put down to high CDR3 diversity combined with limited sampling.

Specimen: glioma tissue, nonneoplastic brain tissue, or PBMCs (not recorded which). The sequence derives from a human donor with low-grade glioma or glioblastoma, undergoing nonglioma brain surgery, or in good health (not recorded which). The chain uses TRBV3-1 and TRBJ2-7, with 9 central nucleotides matching TRBD1. The DNA sequence is TGTGCCAGCAGCCAGACAGGGGGAGTGAACGAGCAGTACTTC. Translated, this gives CASSQTGGVNEQYF.